This TCR beta chain is from a study of blood T cell repertoires in COVID-19 (dated by TCRdb to 2019 to 2021). For context, the study as a whole: Samples covering the acute and convalescent phases of COVID-19 were provided by collaborators in the United States, Italy and Spain. The material from the prospective study consisted of cDNA or gDNA derived from T cells, B-cell-depleted T cells, or PBMCs. The repertoires were made available in a free public database intended to serve as a resource for research on the immune response to SARS-CoV-2. Subjects who had been exposed to COVID-19, were actively infected with it, or had recovered from it provided the deeply sampled blood TCRbeta repertoires that made up the dataset. Where available, HLA class I and class II types were taken from metadata supplied by the sample provider and were not determined by assay-based typing. Samples were obtained from the ongoing ImmuneRACE study (first 160 participants) and from approximately 1,200 subjects provided by 6 global collaborators. Nearly every sample came with metadata listing a de-identified subject ID, COVID-19 status, age in years and sex. Summary of the overall study and its limitations: How much clinical and demographic metadata was included differed by source and by participant, and the metadata was provided uncurated.

Each collaborating institution followed its own protocols to collect whole blood in K2EDTA tubes. For TCRbeta analysis, collaborators shipped samples as frozen whole blood, isolated PBMCs, or DNA extracted from either of those sample types. Regarding this clone: This clone's antigen is unknown. The input lacks base qualities; no much larger clone sits a single base away.

TCRbeta CDR3 regions were amplified from genomic DNA by means of the immunoSEQ Assay, a bias-controlled multiplex PCR. In the paper's pipeline: Nucleated cell counts per sample were estimated from amplification of reference gene primers within the assay. To quantify the absolute abundance of each unique TCRbeta CDR3 rearrangement, sequence reads were collapsed and filtered. Productive Simpson clonality was computed per sample as the square root of Simpson's diversity index over productive rearrangements. TCRdb's version of the immuneACCESS table is confined to in-frame rearrangements and falls short of the full clone set. An unresolved V gene accounts for under half of the shortfall where checked; the remainder is of unknown origin. Clone size and V and J calls were adopted from that table, with D and trimming inferred from the DNA. This sample gives roughly 380,000 clones in total; more than 75% of them show up just once. Approximately 1% of the sample goes to the ten largest clones.

Input material: peripheral blood. The source is a human donor with acute or convalescent COVID-19. The donor label of this sample is uncertain.

The nucleotide sequence is given as TGTGCCAGCAGTGAGGACAGGAGTTCTGAAGCTTTCTTT. Protein translation: CASSEDRSSEAFF. The V and J segments used are TRBV6-1 and TRBJ1-1, with TRBD1 matching 7 junction bases. The CDR3 numbers 13 residues from cysteine through phenylalanine. Only the CDR3 DNA is retained, 39 bases long and in frame from the first base. The germline V gene supplies CDR1 MNHNS and CDR2 SASEGT. Compared with germline, V lacks 3 bases and J lacks 6 bases; bases without a gene match: 4.